This TCR beta chain was profiled in a study of shared clonotypes between healthy human individuals. Study as a whole: CD8 memory received one plate per donor, CD8 naive two, CD4 memory three and CD4 naive three. Study-level results: It was the few donors that limited the genetic and exposure-history diversity represented. It was observed that approximately 5% of naive CD4 clonotypes were shared across a handful of donors. In the sorted subsets, rarefaction showed sequencing was incomplete despite large depth.

Note on this clone: Its antigen remains unknown.

From germline, CDR1 is SGHNT and CDR2 YYREEE (reference sequence). Trimming at V came to 5 bases and at J to 2 bases, leaving 5 bases not matched to a gene. This CDR3 is 15 amino acids long. The assay was immunoSEQ multiplex PCR, and TCRdb's table has in-frame clones only and misses some. This sample has 2,500,000 or so clones, with 80% to 95% found just once. Sequencing was done on a sample of naive CD4+ T cells from PBMCs. Subset described: CD45RA+ positively selected. The sequence was obtained from a man younger than 35 in good health. Some clones in this sample may be carry-over from other donors' samples. This chain uses TRBV5-4 with TRBJ2-3, with 10 nucleotides matching TRBD1. This chain's CDR3 is CASSQTGGYTDTQYF. Written as DNA, the CDR3 is TGTGCCAGCAGTCAGACAGGGGGCTACACAGATACGCAGTATTTT.